The text below deals with one TCR beta chain. Sequencing used immunoSEQ multiplex PCR; TCRdb keeps in-frame clones, though not all of them. The data contain around 120,000 clones, around nine tenths of them singletons. Germline CDR1 LGHDT, CDR2 YNNKEL (reference sequence). The CDR3 has 16 residues. With V trimmed by 3 bases and J by 1 base, 4 bases remained unmatched. The entry originates in a study of blood T cell repertoires in COVID-19. The rearrangement joins TRBV3-1 (or the pseudogene TRBV3-2) to TRBJ2-3, with 10 bases fitting TRBD2. The receptor was isolated from a human donor with active COVID-19. The donor label of this sample is uncertain. Sequencing was performed on peripheral blood. The CDR3 here is CASSQALAGGTDTQYF. CDR3 sequence (DNA): TGTGCCAGCAGCCAGGCCCTAGCGGGGGGCACAGATACGCAGTATTTT.